These 10 T cell receptor beta chains were all obtained from the same sample, sequenced in a study of T-cell reconstitution after alpha-beta-depleted transplantation in children. Unique molecular identifiers were built into the TCRbeta library. One entry per CDR3 protein results from TCRdb running MiXCR on the PCR reads. The sample lists a few hundred thousand distinct CDR3 sequences, roughly a tenth occurring once. Source: PBMCs, taken before TCRalphabeta/CD19-depleted stem cell transplant. The receptor set was obtained from a boy under two years old with acute myeloid leukemia, due to receive a stem cell transplant.

This clonotype has a count of ten or more. The J gene is TRBJ2-7, the V gene TRBV5-5; D may correspond to TRBD1 or TRBD2 (6 bases each). There are 15 residues in the CDR3. The germline gives CDR1 SGHKS, CDR2 YYEKEE (reference sequence). V was clipped by 8 bases and J by 0 bases, with 18 bases between them. The CDR3 sequence: CASMGGDGASYEQYF. The CDR3 nucleotides are TGTGCCAGTATGGGGGGCGACGGGGCCTCCTACGAGCAGTACTTC. Together with reference TRBV5-5 and TRBJ2-7, the CDR3 gives the full variable domain: DAGVTQSPTHLIKTRGQQVTLRCSPISGHKSVSWYQQVLGQGPQFIFQYYEKEERGRGNFPDRFSARQFPNYSSELNVNALLLGDSALYLCASMGGDGASYEQYFGPGTRLTVT.

This clonotype came up many times. The J gene is TRBJ2-1, the V gene TRBV11-2; D gene ambiguous. The V and J ends lost 4 bases and 7 bases respectively, with 8 bases between them. Germline V gene lookup returns CDR1 SGHAT and CDR2 FQNNGV. CDR3 size: 12 residues. The CDR3 protein is CASSSRINEQFF. The DNA for the CDR3 is TGTGCCAGCAGCTCTCGTATAAATGAGCAGTTCTTC.

As to this clonotype: This may arise from a read error, as a much more abundant clone is one base away. The chain uses TRBV20-1 and TRBJ1-2; tentative D call: TRBD1 (6 bases). The CDR3 is made up of 14 amino acids. V lost 7 bases to trimming and J lost 9 bases, with 24 bases between them. Germline CDR1 and CDR2: DFQATT and SNEGSKA (reference sequence). CDR3 sequence reads: CSVLPGGRGYRYTF. The CDR3 nucleotides are TGCAGTGTCCTTCCCGGGGGGCGAGGATATCGCTACACCTTC.

This rearrangement joins TRBV27 to TRBJ1-1; 9 bases match TRBD1. V gave up 2 bases and J gave up 0 bases; unmatched junction bases: 10. Germline V gene data show CDR1 as MNHEY and CDR2 as SMNVEV (reference sequence). This CDR3 has 18 residues. The chain's CDR3 is CASSLRGWTGELNTEAFF. Here the CDR3 DNA reads TGTGCCAGCAGTTTAAGGGGGTGGACAGGGGAGCTGAACACTGAAGCTTTCTTT.

Ten or more counts support this clonotype. The CDR3 loop is CASSLVTKNIQYF. The CDR3 DNA follows: TGTGCCAGCAGCCTCGTAACCAAAAACATTCAGTACTTC. The chain carries TRBV28 and TRBJ2-4; D is uncertain. The CDR3 is made up of 13 amino acids. V shed 6 bases and J shed 2 bases, with 8 bases lying between them. Germline values: CDR1 MDHEN, CDR2 SYDVKM.

This clonotype was counted many times. The gene calls are TRBV6-5 and TRBJ2-7; 8 bases fit TRBD1. Trimming cost V 6 bases and J 0 bases; bases outside gene matches: 7. The CDR3 extends over 15 amino acids. The V gene's germline CDR1 is MNHEY and CDR2 SVGAGI. CDR3 region: CASRPTGGPSYEQYF. CDR3 sequence (DNA): TGTGCCAGCAGGCCCACAGGGGGACCCTCCTACGAGCAGTACTTC.

This clonotype was seen many times. This chain connects TRBV7-2 to TRBJ2-7, with 9 bases aligning to TRBD1. This CDR3 comprises 16 residues. From germline, CDR1 is SGHTA and CDR2 FQGNSA. J gave up 4 bases and V 2 bases, and 9 bases lay outside the gene matches. CDR3 in DNA: TGTGCCAGCAGCTTACCTTCGACAGGGGGGGTGTACGAGCAGTACTTC. Translated: CASSLPSTGGVYEQYF.

This clonotype has only a few counts. This chain uses TRBV18 with TRBJ2-1; D possibly matches TRBD1 or TRBD2 (6 bases each). V dropped 3 bases and J dropped 3 bases, with 9 bases sitting between them. This CDR3 has 14 amino acids. Per the germline V gene, CDR1 is KGHSH and CDR2 is LQKENI. The CDR3: CASSPGGVYNEQFF. The CDR3 DNA reads TGTGCCAGCTCACCGGGGGGCGTCTACAATGAGCAGTTCTTC.

This clonotype appeared many times. This sequence joins TRBV24-1 and TRBJ1-5, with TRBD1 as a possible D gene (6 bases). The CDR3 runs 12 residues. CDR1 KGHDR and CDR2 SFDVKD come from the germline V gene. Deletions cut 4 bases from V and 9 bases from J, with 9 bases between. CDR3 region: CATSEQGMPQHF. The CDR3 bases are TGTGCCACCAGTGAACAGGGAATGCCCCAGCATTTT.

This clonotype was observed at least ten times. The rearrangement uses TRBV7-2 and TRBJ2-7; 11 bases align to TRBD2. V lost 1 base, J lost 4 bases, and 6 bases stayed unmatched. Germline V gene lookup returns CDR1 SGHTA and CDR2 FQGNSA. This CDR3 contains 16 residues. The CDR3, as DNA: TGTGCCAGCAGCTTAGTAGCGGGAGGGCCACAATACGAGCAGTACTTC. Residues: CASSLVAGGPQYEQYF.